The 29 T cell receptor beta chains reported below all come from one sample, sequenced in a study of Ad26.COV2.S vaccination and SARS-CoV-2 variants. The protocol was immunoSEQ multiplex PCR, while the TCRdb copy is restricted to in-frame clones and leaves out a portion. The table includes more than 150,000 clones, roughly nine tenths detected once. Here the sequenced sample was peripheral blood, taken after recovery from COVID-19. The receptors originated from a human donor who had recovered from COVID-19.

This chain uses TRBV9 with TRBJ1-3; the D gene is possibly TRBD1 (6 bases). This CDR3 is built from 16 residues. Trimming took off 3 bases at V and 3 bases at J, with 16 bases between the two ends. From germline, CDR1 is SGDLS and CDR2 YYNGEE. The CDR3 sequence is CASSGGGWGGGNTIYF. The CDR3 coding sequence is TGTGCCAGCAGCGGAGGGGGATGGGGAGGTGGAAACACCATATATTTT.

The rearrangement uses TRBV15 and TRBJ1-2, with 7 bases lining up with TRBD1. The length of the CDR3 is 14 residues. Trimming took 5 bases from V and 6 from J; bases not matched to a gene: 9. CDR1 LNHNV and CDR2 YYDKDF come from the germline V gene (reference sequence). The CDR3: CATSSRTGPNGYTF. CDR3 nucleotides: TGTGCCACCAGCTCGAGGACAGGACCCAATGGCTACACCTTC.

The chain carries TRBV9 and TRBJ2-2; D remains ambiguous. Germline CDR1 reads SGDLS; CDR2 reads YYNGEE. This CDR3 contains 13 residues. Trimming took 6 bases from V and 4 from J, leaving 10 bases between them. The CDR3 sequence is CASKQRGTGELFF. CDR3 in DNA: TGTGCCAGCAAACAGCGAGGCACCGGGGAGCTGTTTTTT.

This clone was seen only once. The V gene is TRBV9, the J gene TRBJ2-6, with TRBD1 matching 9 bases. The germline CDR1 and CDR2 sequences are SGDLS and YYNGEE. Unmatched junction bases numbered 14, after V lost 3 bases and J lost 4 bases. CDR3 length equals 19 residues. The CDR3 DNA reads as TGTGCCAGCAGCGACACACTACAGGGGGCGCGTTACGGGGCCAACGTCCTGACTTTC. This translates into CASSDTLQGARYGANVLTF.

A single count supports this clone. The J gene is TRBJ2-1, the V gene TRBV11-3, with 9 bases lining up with TRBD2. The trim removed 3 bases at V and 7 bases at J, leaving 10 bases unmatched. The CDR3 contains 16 residues. The germline gives CDR1 SGHNT, CDR2 YENEEA. Here the CDR3 reads CASSLSKGLAGNEQFF. The CDR3 DNA is TGTGCCAGCAGCTTGAGCAAGGGGCTAGCGGGGAATGAGCAGTTCTTC. Based on the CDR3 plus reference TRBV11-3 and TRBJ2-1, the full variable domain is EAGVVQSPRYKIIEKKQPVAFWCNPISGHNTLYWYLQNLGQGPELLIRYENEEAVDDSQLPKDRFSAERLKGVDSTLKIQPAELGDSAVYLCASSLSKGLAGNEQFFGPGTRLTVL.

The V gene is TRBV5-6, the J gene TRBJ1-1, with D unclear. Trimming cost V 4 bases and J 7 bases, with 17 bases left between them. This CDR3 is built from 14 residues. The germline V gene has CDR1 SGHDT and CDR2 YYEEEE. CDR3 protein: CASSSYWGTVEAFF. CDR3 sequence (DNA): TGTGCCAGCAGCAGTTATTGGGGTACGGTTGAAGCTTTCTTT.

The V and J genes are TRBV19 and TRBJ1-2; D is perhaps TRBD1 (6 bases). The V gene's germline CDR1 is LNHDA and CDR2 SQIVND (reference sequence). CDR3 length: 13 residues. Trimming stripped 8 bases from V and 7 bases from J, with 17 bases between. Here the CDR3 DNA reads TGTGCCAGTTGGCTTGGGGGCGGAGGTGGCTACACCTTC. It yields the protein CASWLGGGGGYTF.

J is TRBJ2-2 and V is TRBV19; weak D call: TRBD1 (6 bases). The CDR3 extends over 18 amino acids. Trimming took off 3 bases at V and 0 bases at J, with 17 bases between the two ends. Germline CDR1 is LNHDA and CDR2 is SQIVND (reference sequence). In nucleotides, the CDR3 is TGTGCCAGTAGTATTATCACAGGGAATCGGGCGAACACCGGGGAGCTGTTTTTT. Its translation: CASSIITGNRANTGELFF.

The chain is built from TRBV23-1 and TRBJ1-2; 7 bases map to TRBD1. TRBV23-1 is designated an ORF whose function remains uncertain. The ends lost 3 bases at V and 4 bases at J; junction bases unmatched: 2. CDR3 size: 13 residues. The CDR3 DNA reads as TGCGCCAGCAGTCAGAGGGGGCCCTATGGCTACACCTTC. Amino acid sequence: CASSQRGPYGYTF.

The chain is built from TRBV4-1 and TRBJ2-6; D is perhaps TRBD1 (6 bases). With 7 bases removed from V and 2 bases from J, the gap between germline ends came to 12 bases. Germline V gene data show CDR1 as MGHRA and CDR2 as YSYEKL. The CDR3 covers 15 residues. CDR3 DNA: TGCGCCAGCACCCAGGGGTTCACTGGGGCCAACGTCCTGACTTTC. Protein sequence: CASTQGFTGANVLTF.

This sequence joins TRBV4-1 and TRBJ2-7; 7 positions agree with TRBD1. The CDR3 totals 14 residues. CDR1 is MGHRA, CDR2 YSYEKL, per germline. Trimming removed 4 bases from V and 0 bases from J; junction bases left unmatched: 3. CDR3: CASSPRDSSYEQYF. The CDR3 coding sequence is TGCGCCAGCAGCCCCCGGGACAGCTCCTACGAGCAGTACTTC.

The rearrangement links TRBV10-1 to TRBJ2-3, with D unclear. CDR1 and CDR2 from the germline V gene are WNHNN and SYGVQD (reference sequence). The CDR3 has 13 residues. The V end lost 2 bases, the J end lost 8 bases, and 11 bases lay between the germline ends. The chain's CDR3 is CASSEATRFTQYF. CDR3 bases: TGCGCCAGCAGTGAGGCCACTCGATTTACGCAGTATTTT.

The CDR3: CASSQGLAFTDTQYF. DNA for the CDR3: TGTGCCAGCAGCCAAGGACTAGCCTTCACAGATACGCAGTATTTT. The genes are TRBV7-2 and TRBJ2-3; 8 nucleotides line up with TRBD2. The CDR3 runs 15 residues. Trimming cost V 5 bases and J 2 bases; bases outside gene matches: 6. Germline CDR1 SGHTA, CDR2 FQGNSA. Variable domain in full (rest from reference TRBV7-2 and TRBJ2-3): GAGVSQSPSNKVTEKGKDVELRCDPISGHTALYWYRQSLGQGLEFLIYFQGNSAPDKSGLPSDRFSAERTGGSVSTLTIQRTQQEDSAVYLCASSQGLAFTDTQYFGPGTRLTVL.

The chain is built from TRBV6-5 and TRBJ1-5, with D hard to call. V lost 6 bases, J lost 1 base, and 10 bases lay in between. The germline V gene encodes CDR1 MNHEY and CDR2 SVGAGI. CDR3 length: 14 residues. CDR3 DNA sequence: TGTGCCAGCAGGAGGTCGCAGAGCAATCAGCCCCAGCATTTT. Translating gives CASRRSQSNQPQHF.

V gene TRBV2 combines with J gene TRBJ2-4; a possible D gene is TRBD1 (6 bases). This CDR3 has 14 amino acids. V lost 9 bases and J 0 bases, leaving 12 bases between the germline ends. Germline V gives CDR1 SNHLY, CDR2 FYNNEI. The CDR3 loop reads CARGAELAKNIQYF. The CDR3, as DNA: TGTGCCAGGGGGGCAGAATTAGCCAAAAACATTCAGTACTTC.

The rearrangement joins TRBV11-2 to TRBJ2-3; a possible D gene is TRBD2 (6 bases). Germline assignment: CDR1 SGHAT and CDR2 FQNNGV. The CDR3 runs 15 residues. V was trimmed by 4 bases and J by 0 bases, leaving 11 bases between them. CDR3 residues: CASSWEAGSTDTQYF. The CDR3 coding sequence is TGTGCCAGCAGCTGGGAGGCGGGTAGCACAGATACGCAGTATTTT.

This chain connects TRBV30 to TRBJ1-5; possibly TRBD1 for D (6 bases). The germline V gene has CDR1 GTSNPN and CDR2 SVGIG (reference sequence). Between the trimmed V and J ends, which lost 1 base and 6 bases, there was a span of 16 bases. This CDR3 spans 15 amino acids. The CDR3, as DNA: TGTGCCTGGAGTGCTCTGACAGGTCTCGGTCAGCCCCAGCATTTT. This gives the protein CAWSALTGLGQPQHF.

This chain joins TRBV7-3 and TRBJ2-3; the D is unclear. Germline CDR1 is SGHTA and CDR2 is FQGTGA. The V end was cut by 4 bases, the J end by 1 base, with 9 bases between. The CDR3 has 14 residues. The CDR3 DNA follows: TGTGCCAGCAGCTCCGGACCTGGCACAGATACGCAGTATTTT. This translates into CASSSGPGTDTQYF.

V and J are TRBV4-1 and TRBJ2-3, with 10 bases matching TRBD2. The ends lost 6 bases at V and 3 bases at J; junction bases unmatched: 3. The CDR3 is 14 residues long. Germline CDR1 is MGHRA and CDR2 is YSYEKL. The CDR3 nucleotides are TGCGCCAGCAGTTTAGCGGGGGGTACAGATACGCAGTATTTT. Its translation: CASSLAGGTDTQYF.

The chain employs TRBV5-3 and TRBJ1-2; no definite D call. TRBV5-3 is filed as an ORF, its function uncertain. The V end was cut by 1 base, the J end by 0 bases, with 7 bases between. The CDR3 loop spans 14 amino acids. The CDR3 nucleotides read TGTGCCAGAAGCTTGCGCACGGCTAACTATGGCTACACCTTC. Its translation: CARSLRTANYGYTF.

The chain employs TRBV2 and TRBJ1-6; D ambiguous. The CDR3 contains 16 residues. Germline V gives CDR1 SNHLY, CDR2 FYNNEI. V dropped 2 bases and J dropped 0 bases, with 8 bases sitting between them. The CDR3 DNA is TGTGCCAGCAGTGAACAGGATGGCTCCTATAATTCACCCCTCCACTTT. Protein sequence: CASSEQDGSYNSPLHF.

The chain uses TRBV29-1 and TRBJ1-1; unclear D gene. The V and J ends lost 6 bases and 3 bases respectively, with 14 bases between them. The CDR3 has 13 residues. Germline loops: CDR1 SQVTM, CDR2 ANQGSEA. Here the CDR3 DNA reads TGCAGCGTGAAACCGAGCGGGGACACTGAAGCTTTCTTT. Its translation: CSVKPSGDTEAFF.

V gene TRBV5-1 combines with J gene TRBJ2-1; 7 nucleotides line up with TRBD2. Trimming took 1 base from V and 4 from J; bases not matched to a gene: 17. From germline, CDR1 is SGHRS and CDR2 YFSETQ. This CDR3 contains 19 residues. Written as DNA, the CDR3 is TGCGCCAGCAGCTTGTTCCCCCAGCGTCGGGGGAGGGAGTACAATGAGCAGTTCTTC. It translates to CASSLFPQRRGREYNEQFF.

This chain links TRBV29-1 with TRBJ1-1, with no clear D. The V end was cut by 5 bases, the J end by 0 bases, with 19 bases between. CDR1 SQVTM and CDR2 ANQGSEA come from the germline V gene. The CDR3 totals 16 residues. DNA for the CDR3: TGCAGCGTTTTTGTCCGGGCCAACCTACTGAACACTGAAGCTTTCTTT. Encoded protein: CSVFVRANLLNTEAFF.

V gene TRBV5-6 combines with J gene TRBJ1-5; D remains ambiguous. V was clipped by 4 bases and J by 7 bases, with 12 bases between them. The CDR3 is 13 residues long. In germline, CDR1 is SGHDT, CDR2 YYEEEE. This chain's CDR3 is CASSHAPGQPQHF. The CDR3 bases are TGTGCCAGCAGCCATGCTCCGGGGCAGCCCCAGCATTTT.

This chain links TRBV10-2 with TRBJ1-2; possibly TRBD1 for D (5 bases). The V gene lost 6 bases and the J gene lost 6 bases, with 17 bases spanning the gap. CDR3 length: 14 amino acids. Germline CDR1 is WSHSY and CDR2 is SAAADI. The CDR3 DNA is TGCGCCAGCAGGCTGACAGCCTCCGGGGATGGCTACACCTTC. This encodes CASRLTASGDGYTF.

Comment on this clone: One junction end does not reproduce the germline sequence, and a read error may be involved. The chain links TRBV19 to TRBJ2-2; D unresolved. The CDR3 sequence is 13 residues long. From germline, CDR1 is LNHDA and CDR2 SQIVND (reference sequence). The DNA of the CDR3 is TGTGCCAGTATAGGGTGGAACCCCGGGGAGCTGTTTTTT. It yields the protein CASIGWNPGELFF. Full variable domain (rest looked up from reference TRBV19 and TRBJ2-2): DGGITQSPKYLFRKEGQNVTLSCEQNLNHDAMYWYRQDPGQGLRLIYYSQIVNDFQKGDIAEGYSVSREKKESFPLTVTSAQKNPTAFYLCASIGWNPGELFFGEGSRLTVL.

The CDR3 sequence is CATASPIGELFF. The CDR3 DNA sequence: TGTGCCACGGCCAGTCCTATCGGGGAGCTGTTTTTT. The rearrangement joins TRBV24-1 to TRBJ2-2; D remains unclear. CDR1 is KGHDR and CDR2 is SFDVKD in the germline V gene. V was clipped by 10 bases and J by 7 bases, with 12 bases between them. The CDR3 is 12 amino acids.

V and J are TRBV7-2 and TRBJ2-1; TRBD2 matches at 12 bases. Germline V gives CDR1 SGHTA, CDR2 FQGNSA. This CDR3 is built from 17 residues. Losses at the gene ends were 5 bases for V and 2 bases for J; bases not matched to a gene: 7. CDR3 region: CASSPRLAGATYNEQFF. CDR3 DNA sequence: TGTGCCAGCAGCCCTAGACTAGCGGGGGCTACCTACAATGAGCAGTTCTTC.